The rows below give T cell receptor beta chains drawn from one sample of a study of shared clonotypes between healthy human individuals. Produced via immunoSEQ multiplex PCR; TCRdb's table is partial and in-frame only. The sample holds hundreds of thousands of clones, 90% to 97% seen once. Sequencing was carried out using naive CD8+ T cells sorted from blood. All receptors come from a woman in her 30s in good health. Both conserved end residues are part of each CDR3. D genes are given only for firm matches. Size tells how often a clone was seen (once, few, many) or the class of an expanded clone, and some rows leave it out.

CDR3aa,CDR3nt,j_gene,d_gene,v_gene,abundance
CASTKTSGSGGTDTQYF,TGTGCCAGCACCAAGACTAGCGGGAGTGGGGGCACAGATACGCAGTATTTT,TRBJ2-3,TRBD2,TRBV28,NA
CASSFWGHGGNTIYF,TGTGCCAGCAGCTTCTGGGGCCACGGAGGAAACACCATATATTTT,TRBJ1-3,NA,TRBV4-2,NA
CASRTDRTGEKLFF,TGTGCCAGCAGGACGGACAGAACGGGTGAAAAACTGTTTTTT,TRBJ1-4,NA,TRBV7-9,NA
CASSHGTGGLGEKLFF,TGTGCCAGCAGCCACGGGACAGGGGGTCTAGGGGAAAAACTGTTTTTT,TRBJ1-4,TRBD1,TRBV7-9,NA
CASSLYSINNEQFF,TGTGCCAGCAGTTTATATTCGATCAACAATGAGCAGTTCTTC,TRBJ2-1,NA,TRBV27,NA
CASSDTLIETGSYEQYF,TGTGCCAGCAGTGATACTTTAATTGAGACAGGTTCCTACGAGCAGTACTTC,TRBJ2-7,NA,TRBV28,once
CASSLDQGANYGYTF,TGCGCCAGCAGCCTAGACCAGGGGGCTAACTATGGCTACACCTTC,TRBJ1-2,TRBD1,TRBV4-1,NA
CASSLGWTARASYEQYF,TGTGCCAGCAGCTTAGGTTGGACAGCAAGAGCTTCCTACGAGCAGTACTTC,TRBJ2-7,NA,TRBV11-2,NA
CASSLRDRGSSGANVLTF,TGCGCCAGCAGCCTCCGGGACAGGGGTTCCTCTGGGGCCAACGTCCTGACTTTC,TRBJ2-6,TRBD1,TRBV4-1,NA
CASSPRTGDGYTF,TGCGCCAGCAGCCCTAGGACAGGGGATGGCTACACCTTC,TRBJ1-2,TRBD1,TRBV5-1,once
CASSVGLEQYF,TGTGCCAGCAGCGTAGGGCTTGAGCAGTACTTC,TRBJ2-7,NA,TRBV2,NA
CASSYQGPYEQYF,TGTGCCAGCAGTTACCAGGGGCCCTACGAGCAGTACTTC,TRBJ2-7,NA,TRBV6-5,NA
CASSHPSGEQYF,TGTGCCAGCAGTCACCCTAGCGGCGAGCAGTACTTC,TRBJ2-7,TRBD2,TRBV25-1,NA
CASSPRGDGVETQYF,TGTGCCAGCAGCCCCCGGGGAGATGGAGTGGAGACCCAGTACTTC,TRBJ2-5,NA,TRBV13,NA
CASYITGTTNYGYTF,TGTGCCAGCTACATTACAGGGACTACTAACTATGGCTACACCTTC,TRBJ1-2,NA,TRBV28,once
CASSFGGYNKISYNEQFF,TGTGCCAGCAGCTTCGGCGGGTATAATAAAATTTCCTACAATGAGCAGTTCTTC,TRBJ2-1,NA,TRBV11-2,NA
CASSDRAGGYEQYF,TGTGCCAGCAGCGACCGAGCGGGAGGGTACGAGCAGTACTTC,TRBJ2-7,TRBD2,TRBV7-6,NA
CASSLRGYEQYF,TGTGCCAGCAGCTTGCGGGGTTACGAGCAGTACTTC,TRBJ2-7,NA,TRBV5-4,NA
CASTDSEDEQYF,TGTGCCAGCACTGACAGCGAGGACGAGCAGTACTTC,TRBJ2-7,NA,TRBV5-6,NA
CASGRYEQYF,TGTGCCAGCGGACGTTACGAGCAGTACTTC,TRBJ2-7,NA,TRBV27,NA
CAWQGNTNEKLFF,TGTGCCTGGCAGGGGAACACTAATGAAAAACTGTTTTTT,TRBJ1-4,NA,TRBV30,NA
CASSGPGDPLQQFF,TGTGCCAGCAGCGGGCCAGGGGACCCCCTTCAGCAGTTCTTC,TRBJ2-1,NA,TRBV11-3,NA